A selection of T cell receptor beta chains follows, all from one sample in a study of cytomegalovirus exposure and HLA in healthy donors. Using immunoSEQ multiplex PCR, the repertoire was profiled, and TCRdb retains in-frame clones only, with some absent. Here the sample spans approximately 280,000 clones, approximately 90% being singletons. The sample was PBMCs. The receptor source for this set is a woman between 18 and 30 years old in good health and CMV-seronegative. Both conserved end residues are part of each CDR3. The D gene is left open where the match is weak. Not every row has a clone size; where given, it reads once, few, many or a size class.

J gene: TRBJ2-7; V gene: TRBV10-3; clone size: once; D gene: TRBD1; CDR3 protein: CASSPQTGPRYEQYF; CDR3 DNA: TGTGCCAGCAGTCCCCAGACAGGGCCCAGGTACGAGCAGTACTTC
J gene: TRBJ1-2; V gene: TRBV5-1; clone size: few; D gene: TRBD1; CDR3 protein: CASSSGQYYGYTF; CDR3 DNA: TGCGCCAGCAGCTCGGGACAGTATTATGGCTACACCTTC
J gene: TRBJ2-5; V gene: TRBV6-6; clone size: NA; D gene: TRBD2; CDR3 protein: CATGLAGGNPQETQYF; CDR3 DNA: TGTGCCACCGGACTAGCGGGGGGGAACCCCCAGGAGACCCAGTACTTC
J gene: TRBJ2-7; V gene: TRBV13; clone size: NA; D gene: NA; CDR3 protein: CASSLGSYEQYF; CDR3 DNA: TGTGCCAGCAGCTTAGGTTCTTACGAGCAGTACTTC
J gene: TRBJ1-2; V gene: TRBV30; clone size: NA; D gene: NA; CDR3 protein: CASTLGLGYTF; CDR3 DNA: TGTGCCTCCACACTAGGGCTTGGCTACACCTTC
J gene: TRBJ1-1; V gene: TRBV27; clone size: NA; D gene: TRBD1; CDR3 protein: CASSFFPPGQGDTEAFF; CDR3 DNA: TGTGCCAGCAGTTTCTTTCCCCCGGGACAGGGGGACACTGAAGCTTTCTTT
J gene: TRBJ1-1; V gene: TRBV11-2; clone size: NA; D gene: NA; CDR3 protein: CASSLKWLNTEAFF; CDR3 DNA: TGTGCCAGCAGCTTAAAATGGCTGAACACTGAAGCTTTCTTT
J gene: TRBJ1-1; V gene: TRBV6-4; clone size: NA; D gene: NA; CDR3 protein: CASKPERGSTEAFF; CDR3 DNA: TGTGCCAGCAAACCCGAAAGGGGGTCCACTGAAGCTTTCTTT
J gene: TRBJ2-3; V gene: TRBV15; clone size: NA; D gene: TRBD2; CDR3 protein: CATSRRTSGTDTQYF; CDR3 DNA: TGTGCCACCAGCAGAAGGACTAGCGGCACAGATACGCAGTATTTT
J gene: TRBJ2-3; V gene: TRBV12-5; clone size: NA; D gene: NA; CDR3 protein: CASGFGDTQYF; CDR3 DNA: TGTGCTAGTGGTTTCGGAGATACGCAGTATTTT
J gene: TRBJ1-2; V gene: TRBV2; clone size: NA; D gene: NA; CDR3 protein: CASNVQGDRGYTF; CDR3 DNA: TGTGCCAGCAATGTGCAGGGTGATAGAGGCTACACCTTC